The text below deals with one T cell receptor (beta chain). The clone's antigen remains unknown. No clone much larger than this one lies a single base away; base qualities are absent. The immunoSEQ Assay, a bias-controlled multiplex PCR, was used to amplify TCRbeta CDR3 regions from genomic DNA. In the source study's methods: Within the assay, amplification of reference gene primers was used to estimate how many nucleated cells each sample contained. To quantify the absolute abundance of each unique TCRbeta CDR3 rearrangement, sequence reads were collapsed and filtered. For each sample, productive Simpson clonality was calculated as the square root of Simpson's diversity index across productive rearrangements. The source is immuneACCESS, and TCRdb retained only in-frame sequences with V and J called. Part of the clones is not carried over; for the studies checked, unresolved V genes explain less than half of this, and the remainder is unexplained. V, J and clone size derive from that table, while D and trimming were established from the DNA sequence. The sample table shows over 400,000 clones, and 80% to 90% are seen once. Under 9.5% of the sample belongs to the ten largest clones.

V loses 4 bases, J loses 5 bases, and the germline ends lie 13 bases apart. CDR1 SGHNT and CDR2 YYREEE were looked up in the germline V gene (reference sequence). The CDR3 spans 15 residues, from the cysteine through the phenylalanine. The only DNA kept is the CDR3, 45 bases in frame from the first base. The sample comes from a study of blood T cell repertoires in COVID-19 (dated by TCRdb to about 2020). About the investigation overall: Collaborator samples came from the United States, Italy and Spain and covered acute and convalescent phases of COVID-19. The material from the prospective study consisted of cDNA or gDNA derived from T cells, B-cell-depleted T cells, or PBMCs. Subjects who had been exposed to COVID-19, were actively infected with it, or had recovered from it provided the deeply sampled blood TCRbeta repertoires that made up the dataset. A freely available public database, intended as a resource for researchers studying the immune response to SARS-CoV-2, is where the repertoires were released. Samples were obtained from the ongoing ImmuneRACE study (first 160 participants) and from about 1,300 subjects provided by 6 global collaborators. Sample metadata almost always included a de-identified subject ID, COVID-19 status, age in years and sex. Where available, HLA class I and class II types were taken from metadata supplied by the sample provider and were not determined by assay-based typing. Overall study results and their limits: The quantity of clinical and demographic metadata differed by source and by participant and was supplied without curation.

Enrolling through a virtual design, the prospective study's participants ranged in age from roughly 18 to 95 years and lived across about two dozen United States geographic areas. In the prospective study, participants were assigned to cohorts based on the clinical history participants reported in a screening survey and a study questionnaire. Recovered participants in ImmuneRACE Cohort 3 were defined as having two consecutive negative NP/OP PCR tests, clearance from a healthcare professional, or resolution of symptoms. Each participant in the prospective study had whole blood, serum and a nasopharyngeal or oropharyngeal swab collected by mobile phlebotomists. Prospective study participants could optionally give additional blood draws and questionnaires over a roughly two-month period. Before DNA extraction, prospective study blood samples were shipped either frozen or at room temperature.

The clonotype comes from a woman aged 55 to 70 who had recovered from COVID-19. Recombination linked TRBV5-4 to TRBJ1-6, with the D gene too uncertain to name. Material: PBMCs or T cells enriched from blood (not recorded which). The CDR3 reads as follows: CASSRRGLDNSPLHF. The nucleotide sequence is TGTGCCAGCAGCCGTCGTGGACTAGATAATTCACCCCTCCACTTT.